These T cell receptor beta chains were read from a single sample in a study of T cells in tuberculosis. The assay was immunoSEQ multiplex PCR, and TCRdb's table has in-frame clones only and misses some. The data show roughly 45,000 clones, with 90% to 95% seen just once and 1.9% held by the top ten. Specimen: PBMCs. These receptors originate from a donor between 10 and 35 years old with latent tuberculosis or without tuberculosis infection. Some clones in this sample may be carry-over from other donors' samples. Both conserved end residues are part of each CDR3. D genes are given only for firm matches. Clone sizes are given selectively: once, few, many, or a class where the clone is expanded.

V,length,J,size,D,DNA,CDR3
TRBV4-1,20,TRBJ2-3,NA,NA,TGCGCCAGCAGCCAAGAGGGGAAGGGACGGGACTTACTAACCACAGATACGCAGTATTTT,CASSQEGKGRDLLTTDTQYF
TRBV5-6,19,TRBJ1-1,NA,NA,TGTGCCAGCAGCTTGGGCCTCTTTCGGGCAGCGGATATGAACACTGAAGCTTTCTTT,CASSLGLFRAADMNTEAFF
TRBV13,21,TRBJ2-2,NA,TRBD2,TGTGCCAGCAGCCCAGAGGTCTCCGGGACTAGCGGGAATCCGAGGACCGGGGAGCTGTTTTTT,CASSPEVSGTSGNPRTGELFF
TRBV25-1,16,TRBJ2-1,NA,TRBD2,TGTGCCAGCAGTGCAATAGCGGGAGGGCCAAACAATGAGCAGTTCTTC,CASSAIAGGPNNEQFF
TRBV5-3,18,TRBJ1-1,NA,TRBD1,TGTGCCAGAAGCCCTGCCCCCCGGGACAGCAAAATGAACACTGAAGCTTTCTTT,CARSPAPRDSKMNTEAFF
TRBV5-4,15,TRBJ2-1,NA,NA,TGTGCCAGCAGACCAGGGATATCGCACTACAATGAGCAGTTCTTC,CASRPGISHYNEQFF
TRBV29-1,12,TRBJ2-7,NA,TRBD2,TGCAGCGCTTTAGCGGGATCCTACGAGCAGTACTTC,CSALAGSYEQYF
TRBV30,15,TRBJ2-1,NA,TRBD1,TGTGCCTGGAGGCTGGGGGACAGGGACTTAAATGAGCAGTTCTTC,CAWRLGDRDLNEQFF
TRBV7-8,13,TRBJ1-2,NA,TRBD1,TGTGCCAGCAGCTTAGACAGGGGCCATGGCTACACCTTC,CASSLDRGHGYTF
TRBV5-1,15,TRBJ2-2,NA,NA,TGCGCCAGCAGCTTTTTCGGGGAGAGCACCGGGGAGCTGTTTTTT,CASSFFGESTGELFF
TRBV5-1,14,TRBJ2-5,NA,NA,TGCGCCAGCAGCTTGAATGCGGCCTTTGCAACCCAGTACTTC,CASSLNAAFATQYF
TRBV28,17,TRBJ2-3,NA,TRBD2,TGTGCCAGCAGTCCTACTAGCGGGAGCTATCGCACAGATACGCAGTATTTT,CASSPTSGSYRTDTQYF
TRBV28,13,TRBJ1-5,NA,NA,TGTGCCAGCGGAGGGGTAGGCAATCAGCCCCAGCATTTT,CASGGVGNQPQHF
TRBV6-5,14,TRBJ1-2,NA,NA,TGTGCCAGCAGTTACTCGACAGCCGTGGATGGCTACACCTTC,CASSYSTAVDGYTF
TRBV7-8,16,TRBJ1-1,few,NA,TGTGCCAGCAGCCGAAACCGGGACAATGTACGCACTGAAGCTTTCTTT,CASSRNRDNVRTEAFF
TRBV27,17,TRBJ1-1,few,NA,TGTGCCAGCAGTTTATCCTGGGGATGGGGCATGAACACTGAAGCTTTCTTT,CASSLSWGWGMNTEAFF
TRBV5-6,13,TRBJ2-1,once,NA,TGTGCCAGCAGCCCGAATAGCGGATATGAGCAGTTCTTC,CASSPNSGYEQFF
TRBV5-8,13,TRBJ1-5,NA,NA,TGTGCCAGCGTAAAACACAGGAATCAGCCCCAGCATTTT,CASVKHRNQPQHF
TRBV10-2,15,TRBJ1-5,NA,NA,TGCGCCAGCAGTGAGTCAGGCGGTAGCAATCAGCCCCAGCATTTT,CASSESGGSNQPQHF
TRBV5-6,14,TRBJ2-7,NA,TRBD1,TGTGCCAGCAGTTTCGGACAGGGAAACTACGAGCAGTACTTC,CASSFGQGNYEQYF